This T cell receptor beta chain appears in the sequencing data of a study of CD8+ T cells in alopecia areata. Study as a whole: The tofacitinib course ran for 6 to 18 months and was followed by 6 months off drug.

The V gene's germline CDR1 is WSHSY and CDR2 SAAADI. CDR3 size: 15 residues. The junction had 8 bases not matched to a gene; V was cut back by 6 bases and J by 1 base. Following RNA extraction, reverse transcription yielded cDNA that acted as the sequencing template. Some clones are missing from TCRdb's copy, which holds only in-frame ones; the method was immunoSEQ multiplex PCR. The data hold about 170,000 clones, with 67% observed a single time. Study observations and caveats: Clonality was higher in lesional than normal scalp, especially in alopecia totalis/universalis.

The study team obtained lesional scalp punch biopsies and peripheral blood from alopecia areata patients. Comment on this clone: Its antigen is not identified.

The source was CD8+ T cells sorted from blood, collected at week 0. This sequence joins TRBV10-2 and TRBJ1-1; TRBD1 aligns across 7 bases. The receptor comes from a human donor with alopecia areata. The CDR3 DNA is TGCGCCAGCAGGCAACAGGGGCCGCGGAACACTGAAGCTTTCTTT. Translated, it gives CASRQQGPRNTEAFF.